This TCR beta chain was captured by sequencing in a study of CD8 T cells in ankylosing spondylitis (dated by TCRdb to 2015 to 2018). Background for the entire study: The study profiled T cell receptor beta repertoires in healthy donors and ankylosing spondylitis patients to find disease-linked TCR variants. The full study cohort comprised approximately 23 ankylosing spondylitis patients and approximately 100 healthy donors. Peripheral blood was sampled, and synovial fluid was additionally collected from ankylosing spondylitis patients. Study-wide findings and limitations: A TCR beta motif of eight highly homologous amino acid variants appeared characteristic of blood from ankylosing spondylitis patients. Some motif variants had previously been reported in the synovial fluid and blood of reactive arthritis patients, which suggests shared mechanisms of disease initiation. According to the report, matched synovial fluid samples from ankylosing spondylitis patients were significantly enriched for the disease-linked clones. A CD8+ phenotype was shown by the disease-linked clones, which were found at relatively low frequencies in peripheral blood.

These reads were obtained on an Illumina HiSeq 2500. TCR beta libraries were prepared by quantitative 5'-RACE with molecular barcodes. Under the source paper's analysis protocol: Disease-linked TCR variants were identified with a new computational method built on a probabilistic model of VDJ rearrangement. Clones were called with MiXCR by TCRdb after fastp trimmed the public reads at Q25, and only in-frame beta chains were retained. Rows merge per CDR3 protein into single entries with the most common DNA and genes. The authors' filters were not applied to this entry. The sample table lists approximately 520,000 distinct CDR3 sequences, under 5.5% of them with a count of one. Together, the top ten hold 3.5% of the sample. Sequences MNHEY (CDR1) and SVGEGT (CDR2) are obtained from the germline V gene. The CDR3 numbers 13 residues from cysteine through phenylalanine. CDR3 DNA is the only sequence kept; it has 39 bases, read in frame from the first base.

To note about this clonotype: Its antigen target is currently unknown. This may come from a read error, since a much larger clone is one base off.

The specimen was blood, either unsorted or a sorted T cell fraction (not recorded which). The TCR was taken from a male donor with ankylosing spondylitis. The chain links TRBV6-2 or TRBV6-3 with TRBJ2-1; the D element might be TRBD1 or TRBD2, as each aligns at 5 bases. The CDR3 is CASSSGLYIEQFF. At the DNA level, the sequence is TGTGCCAGCAGTTCGGGGCTCTACATTGAGCAGTTCTTC.